This T cell receptor beta chain was sequenced in a study of technical replicates of blood from a few donors. The repertoire was sequenced with immunoSEQ multiplex PCR; TCRdb's copy has only in-frame clones and lacks some. The table lists more than 65,000 clones, roughly 95% of them singletons. The source material was T cells isolated from PBMCs. This clonotype was obtained from a human donor in good health.

The CDR3 is CALAEGGDYGYTF. The CDR3 nucleotides are TGTGCCCTCGCCGAAGGGGGTGACTATGGCTACACCTTC. J is TRBJ1-2 and V is TRBV10-3; perhaps TRBD1 as D (6 bases). This CDR3 contains 13 residues. Trimming removed 11 bases at V and 3 bases at J, with 16 bases between. The germline V gene encodes CDR1 ENHRY and CDR2 SYGVKD.